This T cell receptor (beta chain) was identified in a study of T cells after yellow fever vaccination. Study results and limitations: Repertoires sorted by FACS could include abundant clonotypes that are contaminants from the bulk population. The secondary response was weaker, and its peak arrived faster, on day 5 versus 15. The booster response re-showed most primary clones: approximately 95% CD4, approximately 90% CD8.

Germline V gene sequence: CDR1 SEHNR, CDR2 FQNEAQ (reference sequence). Trimming cost V 4 bases and J 4 bases, with 11 bases left between them. CDR3 length equals 13 residues. In its sample, this clonotype was seen a few times. Antigen unknown. Template switching with 5'RACE generated the TCR cDNA and added a universal primer site and UMIs. TCRdb re-analysed the 5' RACE reads in MiXCR, keeping a single row per CDR3 protein. The data hold some 320,000 distinct CDR3 sequences, with 8.5% to 10% observed a single time. The TCR sequence derives from a young man who received the YFV17D yellow fever vaccine. The rearrangement links TRBV7-9 to TRBJ2-7; the D is unclear. The material was PBMCs, obtained on the day of the first yellow fever vaccination. The CDR3 region is CASSSPYPYEQYF. The CDR3 DNA reads as TGTGCCAGCAGCTCCCCTTACCCATACGAGCAGTACTTC.